One and the same sample provided the 21 T cell receptor beta chains below, sequenced in a study of cytomegalovirus exposure and HLA in healthy donors. 13 Jbeta primers and 60 Vbeta primers were used for the PCR. The method was immunoSEQ multiplex PCR; TCRdb's version includes in-frame clones alone and lacks a portion of them. The sample consists of 100,000 to 150,000 clones, 80% of them appearing once. Sequenced material: PBMCs. The receptors shown here come from a man aged 30-40 years in good health and CMV-seropositive.

This clone was picked up one time. The chain employs TRBV25-1 and TRBJ2-7; TRBD2 agrees at 9 bases. J was trimmed by 5 bases and V by 5 bases; bases with no gene match: 16. CDR3 length: 17 amino acids. The germline V gene encodes CDR1 MGHDK and CDR2 SYGVNS. CDR3 DNA: TGTGCCAGCAGTCCACGTCTGTCCCTAGCGGGGTTCGACGAGCAGTACTTC. Translation: CASSPRLSLAGFDEQYF.

V gene TRBV27 combines with J gene TRBJ2-7, with a tentative D call TRBD2 (6 bases). V shed 3 bases and J shed 7 bases, with 16 bases lying between them. Germline V lookup: CDR1 MNHEY, CDR2 SMNVEV (reference sequence). The CDR3 extends over 14 amino acids. CDR3: CASSLGGKPTEQYF. The CDR3 region has the DNA TGTGCCAGCAGTTTGGGGGGAAAACCTACGGAGCAGTACTTC.

The chain couples TRBV4-1 to TRBJ2-1; TRBD2 is a possible D gene (6 bases). The CDR3 totals 17 residues. Between the trimmed V and J ends, which lost 0 bases and 3 bases, there was a span of 15 bases. Germline V CDR1 and CDR2: MGHRA, YSYEKL. Written as DNA, the CDR3 is TGCGCCAGCAGCCAAGATGCTTCAGACGGGGGCTACAATGAGCAGTTCTTC. It specifies CASSQDASDGGYNEQFF.

The V gene is TRBV23-1, the J gene TRBJ1-6, with D perhaps matching TRBD1 (5 bases). TRBV23-1 is designated an ORF whose function remains uncertain. This CDR3 is built from 17 residues. V was clipped by 0 bases and J by 10 bases, with 19 bases between them. In DNA form, the CDR3 reads TGCGCCAGCAGTCAATCTCGTCGGCGGGGCAGGCGGTCACCCCTCCACTTT. It encodes CASSQSRRRGRRSPLHF.

The table lists this clone with a few counts. J is TRBJ2-7 and V is TRBV9; D ambiguous. Germline CDR1 is SGDLS and CDR2 is YYNGEE. There are 14 residues in the CDR3. V lost 3 bases and J lost 6, with 16 bases in between. CDR3 loop: CASSAAISSGEQYF. The CDR3 DNA reads TGTGCCAGCAGCGCCGCCATCTCATCCGGCGAGCAGTACTTC.

The chain uses TRBV6-5 and TRBJ1-6; TRBD1 might be the D (5 bases). Between the trimmed V and J ends, which lost 6 bases and 7 bases, there was a span of 13 bases. The CDR3 sequence is 14 residues long. Germline V gene sequence: CDR1 MNHEY, CDR2 SVGAGI. The CDR3 reads CASRPDSYNSPLHF. The CDR3 DNA reads TGTGCCAGCAGACCCGACAGCTACAATTCACCCCTCCACTTT.

The chain is built from TRBV9 and TRBJ1-2, with 7 bases aligning to TRBD1. Per the germline V gene, CDR1 is SGDLS and CDR2 is YYNGEE. The V segment lost 3 bases and the J segment 4 bases; nucleotides outside the gene matches: 6. The CDR3 loop spans 14 amino acids. This chain's CDR3 is CASSESGGGYGYTF. The CDR3 DNA is TGTGCCAGCAGCGAATCAGGGGGTGGCTATGGCTACACCTTC.

V and J are TRBV5-1 and TRBJ1-4; weak D call: TRBD1 (5 bases). V was shortened by 4 bases and J by 8 bases, with 12 bases between the two germline ends. The germline gives CDR1 SGHRS, CDR2 YFSETQ. This CDR3 has 13 amino acids. For the CDR3, the DNA is TGCGCCAGCAGCCGGGAGAGGGGCGAAAAACTGTTTTTT. Protein product: CASSRERGEKLFF.

The chain carries TRBV7-2 and TRBJ2-4, with 15 bases that match TRBD2. The V segment lost 8 bases and the J segment 0 bases; nucleotides outside the gene matches: 11. CDR1 and CDR2 (germline): SGHTA, FQGNSA. The length of the CDR3 is 19 residues. The CDR3 sequence: CASGPGLAGGTLAKNIQYF. The CDR3 region has the DNA TGTGCCAGCGGCCCGGGACTAGCGGGGGGCACCCTAGCCAAAAACATTCAGTACTTC. Drawing the rest from reference TRBV7-2 and TRBJ2-4, the complete variable domain is GAGVSQSPSNKVTEKGKDVELRCDPISGHTALYWYRQSLGQGLEFLIYFQGNSAPDKSGLPSDRFSAERTGGSVSTLTIQRTQQEDSAVYLCASGPGLAGGTLAKNIQYFGAGTRLSVL.

There are a few counts of this clone. V gene TRBV2 combines with J gene TRBJ2-1; D might be TRBD1 (6 bases). Germline lookup yields CDR1 SNHLY and CDR2 FYNNEI. Trimming stripped 7 bases from V and 4 bases from J, with 17 bases between. The CDR3 has 15 amino acids. CDR3 nucleotides: TGTGCCAGCAACCGGCCGGGCAGGGGTTACAATGAGCAGTTCTTC. Translated, it gives CASNRPGRGYNEQFF.

The chain links TRBV28 to TRBJ1-4; TRBD1 aligns across 7 bases. The CDR3 consists of 13 residues. CDR1 and CDR2 (germline): MDHEN, SYDVKM. V dropped 10 bases and J dropped 4; count of bases not matched to a gene: 6. The CDR3 sequence is CAITDRSNEKLFF. The DNA for the CDR3 is TGTGCCATCACGGACAGGAGTAATGAAAAACTGTTTTTT.

The chain employs TRBV27 and TRBJ2-7; D is ambiguous. The CDR3 sequence is 13 residues long. CDR1 and CDR2 from the germline V gene are MNHEY and SMNVEV (reference sequence). The V gene lost 0 bases and the J gene lost 3 bases, with 6 bases spanning the gap. CDR3 protein: CASSLSRYYEQYF. Written as DNA, the CDR3 is TGTGCCAGCAGTTTATCGCGCTACTACGAGCAGTACTTC.

This clone was seen a few times. The V call is TRBV7-2, the J call TRBJ2-7, with 10 bases aligning to TRBD2. Germline V CDR1 and CDR2: SGHTA, FQGNSA. With 1 base clipped from V and 4 bases from J, the junction kept 4 bases outside the gene matches. The CDR3 loop spans 15 amino acids. This chain's CDR3 is CASSLVSSGGYEQYF. CDR3 bases: TGTGCCAGCAGCTTAGTTTCTAGCGGGGGTTACGAGCAGTACTTC.

The chain employs TRBV10-1 and TRBJ1-1, with D tentatively TRBD1 (5 bases). V dropped 0 bases and J dropped 10 bases, with 18 bases sitting between them. In germline, CDR1 is WNHNN, CDR2 SYGVQD (reference sequence). This CDR3 contains 15 residues. This CDR3 reads CASSESGGAPGGAFF. For the CDR3, the DNA is TGCGCCAGCAGTGAGTCCGGAGGGGCCCCCGGAGGAGCTTTCTTT.

J is TRBJ2-7 and V is TRBV27; no clear D gene. The CDR3 totals 15 residues. The germline V gene has CDR1 MNHEY and CDR2 SMNVEV (reference sequence). V was clipped by 4 bases and J by 1 base, with 14 bases between them. In DNA, the CDR3 is TGTGCCAGCAGTTACGTTTCAGGCCCATCCTACGAGCAGTACTTC. It encodes CASSYVSGPSYEQYF.

The CDR3 DNA is TGTGCCAGCAGCGGAATTTTAGACGGGTACTACGAGCAGTACTTC. Translated: CASSGILDGYYEQYF. V usage is TRBV6-1 and J usage is TRBJ2-7; D call uncertain. Germline V CDR1 and CDR2: MNHNS, SASEGT. V shed 6 bases and J shed 3 bases, with 18 bases lying between them. The CDR3 is 15 amino acids.

The CDR3 reads CASSLRGLHGYTF. The CDR3 nucleotides are TGCGCCAGCAGCTTGAGGGGGTTGCATGGCTACACCTTC. The rearrangement joins TRBV5-1 to TRBJ1-2, with D possibly being TRBD1 (6 bases). Trimming left V 1 base short and J 6 bases short, with 10 bases between. In germline, CDR1 is SGHRS, CDR2 YFSETQ. The CDR3 totals 13 residues.

Regarding this clone: Sequence at one end of the junction differs from germline and may be a read error. J is TRBJ2-7 and V is TRBV6-5; TRBD2 might be the D (6 bases). Germline lookup yields CDR1 MNHEY and CDR2 SVGAGI. This CDR3 spans 14 amino acids. CDR3: CASSLPRGSSEQYF. The CDR3 DNA reads TGTGCCAGCAGTCTACCCCGGGGGTCCTCCGAGCAGTACTTC.

The chain carries TRBV4-1 and TRBJ2-3; no firm D call. CDR1 and CDR2 from the germline V gene are MGHRA and YSYEKL. This CDR3 is 16 amino acids long. The V and J ends lost 1 base and 0 bases respectively, with 11 bases between them. Here the CDR3 reads CASSQVILTSTDTQYF. Here the CDR3 DNA reads TGCGCCAGCAGCCAAGTAATCCTCACTAGCACAGATACGCAGTATTTT.

This sequence joins TRBV2 and TRBJ1-5; 8 bases fit TRBD1. The V segment lost 5 bases and the J segment 7 bases; nucleotides outside the gene matches: 13. This CDR3 is 16 amino acids long. CDR1 and CDR2 from the germline V gene are SNHLY and FYNNEI. The CDR3 is CASSPSDRAQGQPQHF. CDR3 nucleotide sequence: TGTGCCAGCAGTCCGTCGGACAGGGCTCAGGGGCAGCCCCAGCATTTT. Together with reference TRBV2 and TRBJ1-5, the CDR3 gives the full variable domain: EPEVTQTPSHQVTQMGQEVILRCVPISNHLYFYWYRQILGQKVEFLVSFYNNEISEKSEIFDDQFSVERPDGSNFTLKIRSTKLEDSAMYFCASSPSDRAQGQPQHFGDGTRLSIL.

The chain uses TRBV7-3 and TRBJ2-3; D is unresolved. This CDR3 is 15 amino acids long. Germline V gene data show CDR1 as SGHTA and CDR2 as FQGTGA. Trimming stripped 1 base from V and 0 bases from J, with 8 bases between. The CDR3 protein is CASSLSQASTDTQYF. For the CDR3, the DNA is TGTGCCAGCAGCTTAAGTCAGGCGAGCACAGATACGCAGTATTTT. The full variable domain, its missing parts supplied by reference TRBV7-3 and TRBJ2-3, is GAGVSQTPSNKVTEKGKYVELRCDPISGHTALYWYRQSLGQGPEFLIYFQGTGAADDSGLPNDRFFAVRPEGSVSTLKIQRTERGDSAVYLCASSLSQASTDTQYFGPGTRLTVL.